Following are 23 T cell receptor beta chains from one sample sequenced in a study of blood T cell repertoires in COVID-19. The data were produced by immunoSEQ multiplex PCR, yet TCRdb's version contains in-frame clones alone and is incomplete. The sample shows about 200,000 clones, 80% of them seen only once. Input material: peripheral blood. The receptor set was obtained from a woman in her sixties or seventies with acute or convalescent COVID-19.

The gene calls are TRBV30 and TRBJ2-2; 10 nucleotides align to TRBD2. V shed 3 bases, J shed 5 bases, and the junction held 3 bases outside the gene matches. The germline V gene encodes CDR1 GTSNPN and CDR2 SVGIG (reference sequence). The CDR3 covers 14 residues. The CDR3 nucleotides read TGTGCCTGGAGAACAGCGGGGGGGACCGGGGAGCTGTTTTTT. It is translated as CAWRTAGGTGELFF.

The CDR3 DNA follows: TGCGCCAGCAGCCCCCGGACTAGTCTCACAGATACGCAGTATTTT. Translation: CASSPRTSLTDTQYF. The chain recombines TRBV5-1 with TRBJ2-3; 7 nucleotides line up with TRBD2. The V gene end was trimmed by 4 bases and the J gene end by 2 bases; junction bases not matched to a gene: 7. The CDR3 sequence is 15 residues long. The germline V gene has CDR1 SGHRS and CDR2 YFSETQ.

The CDR3 nucleotides read TGTGCCAGCAGTGCTGATCGCGGGAAGGACAGGGGGCATGAGCAGTTCTTC. This gives the protein CASSADRGKDRGHEQFF. The V gene is TRBV6-1, the J gene TRBJ2-1; 11 nucleotides line up with TRBD1. With 4 bases clipped from V and 8 bases from J, the junction kept 13 bases outside the gene matches. This CDR3 has 17 residues. Germline loops: CDR1 MNHNS, CDR2 SASEGT.

The CDR3 protein is CASSLFATGTDTQYF. Written as DNA, the CDR3 is TGTGCCAGCAGCTTATTCGCGACAGGCACAGATACGCAGTATTTT. The V and J genes are TRBV7-6 and TRBJ2-3, with a weak D call TRBD1 (5 bases). The V gene's germline CDR1 is SGHVS and CDR2 FNYEAQ. This CDR3 comprises 15 residues. The V end was cut by 2 bases, the J end by 1 base, with 10 bases between.

The genes are TRBV5-4 and TRBJ2-3; 7 nucleotides align to TRBD2. The length of the CDR3 is 14 residues. Per the germline V gene, CDR1 is SGHNT and CDR2 is YYREEE (reference sequence). V lost 4 bases and J lost 2; bases outside the gene matches: 4. The CDR3 reads CASSGGGSTDTQYF. CDR3 bases: TGTGCCAGCAGCGGCGGGGGTTCCACAGATACGCAGTATTTT.

This clone was observed a handful of times. The chain recombines TRBV5-5 with TRBJ1-5, with a weak D call TRBD1 (6 bases). Trimming removed 2 bases from V and 5 bases from J, with 11 bases in between. Germline CDR1 reads SGHKS; CDR2 reads YYEKEE (reference sequence). The CDR3 has 14 amino acids. CDR3 protein: CASSFATGHQPQHF. Written as DNA, the CDR3 is TGTGCCAGCAGCTTTGCTACAGGGCATCAGCCCCAGCATTTT.

The V call is TRBV7-2, the J call TRBJ2-5; D might be TRBD1 (6 bases). The germline V and J ends were trimmed by 4 bases and 5 bases, with 20 bases remaining between them. The CDR3 covers 16 residues. From germline, CDR1 is SGHTA and CDR2 FQGNSA. The CDR3 loop reads CASSYTPGVRGETQYF. CDR3 DNA sequence: TGTGCCAGCAGCTATACCCCCGGGGTGAGGGGGGAGACCCAGTACTTC.

This chain links TRBV7-2 with TRBJ2-5, with a possible D match to TRBD2 (6 bases). Deletions cut 0 bases from V and 4 bases from J, with 24 bases between. The V gene's germline CDR1 is SGHTA and CDR2 FQGNSA. The length of the CDR3 is 19 residues. CDR3 nucleotides: TGTGCCAGCAGCTTAGCGGGGGGACCGGGGCGCGGGGCTGCAGAGACCCAGTACTTC. This encodes CASSLAGGPGRGAAETQYF.

The table lists this clone with a few counts. The chain employs TRBV12-3 or TRBV12-4 and TRBJ1-6, with D uncertain. The CDR3 spans 13 residues. Deletions cut 6 bases from V and 8 bases from J, with 11 bases between. This chain's CDR3 is CASSQDWYSPLHF. In DNA, the CDR3 is TGTGCCAGCAGCCAAGACTGGTATTCACCCCTCCACTTT.

CDR3 DNA sequence: TGTGCCAGTAGTGCACAGGCTGCAGAGCACACCTTC. Its protein product is CASSAQAAEHTF. The V gene is TRBV19, the J gene TRBJ1-2; D possibly corresponds to TRBD1 (5 bases). This CDR3 contains 12 residues. Germline lookup yields CDR1 LNHDA and CDR2 SQIVND (reference sequence). V shed 5 bases and J shed 12 bases, with 16 bases lying between them.

The CDR3 loop reads CASRGLAGGNTDTQYF. The DNA of the CDR3 is TGTGCCAGCAGAGGACTAGCGGGGGGAAACACAGATACGCAGTATTTT. The chain recombines TRBV19 with TRBJ2-3; 14 nucleotides match TRBD2. Germline V CDR1 and CDR2: LNHDA, SQIVND (reference sequence). This CDR3 has 16 amino acids. V was pared by 9 bases and J by 2 bases, with 7 bases of the junction left unmatched.

This clone was found once. The chain combines TRBV7-2 with TRBJ1-1; weak D call: TRBD1 (6 bases). The CDR3 runs 14 residues. V dropped 5 bases and J dropped 1 base, with 11 bases sitting between them. Germline V CDR1 and CDR2: SGHTA, FQGNSA. The CDR3 DNA reads TGTGCCAGCAGCCCCGACAGGAGGAACACTGAAGCTTTCTTT. Encoded protein: CASSPDRRNTEAFF.

This clone was recorded a few times. This chain uses TRBV11-2 with TRBJ1-2; D is possibly TRBD1 (6 bases). Per germline, CDR1 SGHAT and CDR2 FQNNGV. The V and J ends lost 0 bases and 8 bases respectively, with 13 bases between them. The CDR3 totals 14 residues. In DNA form, the CDR3 reads TGTGCCAGCAGCTTAGAGCGGGGGGCGGGAGGCTACACCTTC. This sequence encodes CASSLERGAGGYTF.

Only one count was recorded for this clone. The chain recombines TRBV4-2 with TRBJ1-3; 7 bases map to TRBD1. V shed 2 bases, J shed 2 bases, and the junction held 6 bases outside the gene matches. Germline V lookup: CDR1 LGHNA, CDR2 YNFKEQ. This CDR3 contains 16 residues. The CDR3 DNA reads TGTGCCAGCAGCCAACCCACAGGGGCGACTGGAAACACCATATATTTT. This translates into CASSQPTGATGNTIYF.

J is TRBJ2-7 and V is TRBV5-4, with D possibly matching TRBD1 (6 bases). V lost 4 bases and J 7 bases, leaving 21 bases between the germline ends. This CDR3 comprises 15 residues. Germline assignment: CDR1 SGHNT and CDR2 YYREEE (reference sequence). CDR3 sequence reads: CASSTQTGITREQYV. The CDR3 bases are TGTGCCAGCAGCACGCAGACAGGAATAACGCGTGAGCAGTACGTC.

The chain is built from TRBV11-3 and TRBJ2-2; possibly TRBD2 for D (6 bases). Germline CDR1 reads SGHNT; CDR2 reads YENEEA. Deletions cut 1 base from V and 1 base from J, with 7 bases between. The CDR3 has 15 residues. CDR3 in DNA: TGTGCCAGCAGCTTAGTCGGGGGGAACACCGGGGAGCTGTTTTTT. Translation gives CASSLVGGNTGELFF.

This clone was observed a handful of times. The V call is TRBV2, the J call TRBJ2-3; 10 bases match TRBD2. V shed 6 bases, J shed 7 bases, and the junction held 10 bases outside the gene matches. The CDR3 totals 15 residues. Germline V lookup: CDR1 SNHLY, CDR2 FYNNEI. CDR3 region: CASRGERGGVNTQYF. The CDR3 nucleotides are TGTGCCAGCAGGGGCGAGCGGGGGGGCGTAAATACGCAGTATTTT.

This clone was counted once. The V gene is TRBV5-1, the J gene TRBJ2-7, with D maybe TRBD1 (6 bases). Looked up from germline, CDR1 is SGHRS and CDR2 is YFSETQ. With 0 bases removed from V and 3 bases from J, the gap between germline ends came to 13 bases. CDR3 size: 15 residues. The CDR3 loop is CASSLGGGEIYEQYF. CDR3 DNA sequence: TGCGCCAGCAGCTTGGGAGGGGGTGAAATCTACGAGCAGTACTTC.

Note on this clone: Other DNA sequences of this sample code for an identical CDR3. The chain links TRBV5-1 to TRBJ1-1; 7 positions agree with TRBD1. CDR1 SGHRS and CDR2 YFSETQ come from the germline V gene. The J segment lost 2 bases and the V segment lost 4 bases, leaving 5 bases of the junction unmatched. This CDR3 is 14 amino acids long. CDR3 sequence reads: CASSLRTGNTEAFF. As DNA, the CDR3 is TGCGCCAGCAGCCTCCGGACAGGAAACACTGAAGCTTTCTTT.

The genes are TRBV2 and TRBJ2-1, with TRBD2 matching 11 bases. Per germline, CDR1 SNHLY and CDR2 FYNNEI. CDR3 size: 15 residues. V dropped 4 bases and J dropped 2; count of bases not matched to a gene: 1. The DNA of the CDR3 is TGTGCCAGCAGTGTGACTAGCGGGGCCTACAATGAGCAGTTCTTC. It specifies CASSVTSGAYNEQFF.

In its sample, this clone was seen once. The chain is built from TRBV6-4 and TRBJ1-2; 7 nucleotides align to TRBD1. CDR1 is MRHNA, CDR2 SNTAGT, per germline. The CDR3 has 13 residues. The J segment lost 8 bases and the V segment lost 5 bases, leaving 8 bases of the junction unmatched. The CDR3 bases are TGTGCCAGCAGTCCGGGAGGGGGCGGAGGCTACACCTTC. This sequence encodes CASSPGGGGGYTF.

The chain recombines TRBV5-8 with TRBJ2-3, with 8 bases aligning to TRBD2. J lost 7 bases, V lost 4 bases, and 14 bases had no gene match. This CDR3 is built from 16 residues. In germline, CDR1 is SGHTS, CDR2 YDEGEE. The CDR3 reads CASSTTSGGPFNTQYF. The CDR3 DNA is TGTGCCAGCAGCACGACCTCGGGGGGGCCCTTCAATACGCAGTATTTT.

The rearrangement uses TRBV7-2 and TRBJ2-5; 8 bases agree with TRBD2. The CDR3 has 18 amino acids. The trim removed 2 bases at V and 1 base at J, leaving 12 bases unmatched. The germline V gene has CDR1 SGHTA and CDR2 FQGNSA. CDR3 nucleotide sequence: TGTGCCAGCAGCTTACAATTAGGGACTAGGTACGCCCAAGAGACCCAGTACTTC. Protein: CASSLQLGTRYAQETQYF.